These T cell receptor beta chains were read from a single sample in a study of T cells in localized non-small cell lung cancer. The assay was immunoSEQ multiplex PCR, and TCRdb's table has in-frame clones only and misses some. The sample includes tens of thousands of clones, 90% of them seen just once. Sequencing used peripheral blood, obtained before any cancer treatment. The receptor set was obtained from a woman aged 40 to 75 with stage I lung adenocarcinoma. The CDR3 runs from the conserved cysteine through the conserved F or W. Each record gives: D gene, clone size, J gene, V gene, CDR3 DNA, CDR3 protein. D genes are given only for firm matches. Clone size, where shown, is once, few, many, or a class for clones that have expanded.

-,-,TRBJ1-4,TRBV30,TGTGCCTGGATCGATCTGAGTGTAGGAAAACTGTTTTTT,CAWIDLSVGKLFF
-,-,TRBJ1-5,TRBV28,TGTGCCAGCGGCTCAGCAGGCATCGAGGGAGCCCAGCATTTT,CASGSAGIEGAQHF
TRBD2,few,TRBJ2-3,TRBV7-6,TGTGCCAGCAGCCCCGGGACTAGCGGATACACAGATACGCAGTATTTT,CASSPGTSGYTDTQYF
TRBD1,-,TRBJ1-2,TRBV6-5,TGTGCCAGCAGTTTCGGGACAGGGAACTATGGCTACACCTTC,CASSFGTGNYGYTF
TRBD2,-,TRBJ2-5,TRBV7-2,TGTGCCAGCAGCGGCGGTACCAGCGGGAGGAGGACCCAGTACTTC,CASSGGTSGRRTQYF
-,few,TRBJ1-2,TRBV7-2,TGTGCCAGCAGCTTAGATGGGGACTATGGCTACACCTTC,CASSLDGDYGYTF
TRBD1,-,TRBJ2-1,TRBV7-6,TGTGCCAGCAGCTTAACACCGGGACAGTTCGAGCAGTTCTTC,CASSLTPGQFEQFF
TRBD1,-,TRBJ1-1,TRBV5-6,TGTGCCAGCAGCTTCGGACAGGGAGGTACTGAAGCTTTCTTT,CASSFGQGGTEAFF
TRBD1,once,TRBJ1-5,TRBV30,TGTGCCTGGGAGAACAGGGGCGGTGTGGATCAGCCCCAGCATTTT,CAWENRGGVDQPQHF
-,few,TRBJ2-2,TRBV27,TGTGCCAGCAGTTTTCGGGTCACCGGGGAGCTGTTTTTT,CASSFRVTGELFF
TRBD2,-,TRBJ2-1,TRBV2,TGTGCCACCAGAGCGGGAGGTTCTCTGGATGAGCAGTTCTTC,CATRAGGSLDEQFF
TRBD1,-,TRBJ2-6,TRBV10-1,TGCGCCAGCATTCCGCAGGGGACAGGGGGCTCCGGGGCCAACGTCCTGACTTTC,CASIPQGTGGSGANVLTF
-,-,TRBJ1-5,TRBV11-2,TGTGCCAGCAGCTTGATGGGGGGGGGCGAAGAGCCCCAGCATTTT,CASSLMGGGEEPQHF
-,-,TRBJ1-2,TRBV6-1,TGTGCCAGCACGGTTGGGGGATGGGGCTACACCTTC,CASTVGGWGYTF
-,-,TRBJ2-6,TRBV4-3,TGCGCCAGCAGCTTCGACAGGCCTGGGGCCAACGTCCTGACTTTC,CASSFDRPGANVLTF
TRBD1,-,TRBJ1-1,TRBV7-9,TGTGCCAGCAGCCAAGAAGGGGGCGGAAACACTGAAGCTTTCTTT,CASSQEGGGNTEAFF
-,-,TRBJ2-5,TRBV19,TGTGCCAGTAGTATCAATCCCCAAGAGACCCAGTACTTC,CASSINPQETQYF
-,-,TRBJ2-2,TRBV6-4,TGTGCCAGCAGTGACTCCTCAGATAACACCGGGGAGCTGTTTTTT,CASSDSSDNTGELFF
-,-,TRBJ1-1,TRBV7-7,TGTGCCAGCAGCCAGAATAAGAACACTGAAGCTTTCTTT,CASSQNKNTEAFF
-,-,TRBJ1-6,TRBV7-9,TGTGCCAGCAGCTTATTCGGGGGAGTTGATTCACCCCTCCACTTT,CASSLFGGVDSPLHF
-,-,TRBJ2-2,TRBV7-2,TGTGCCAGCACAACCGGGGAGCTGTTTTTT,CASTTGELFF
TRBD2,-,TRBJ2-6,TRBV15,TGTGCCACCAGCCCAGCGGGGGAGGACCCATCTGGGGCCAACGTCCTGACTTTC,CATSPAGEDPSGANVLTF
-,-,TRBJ1-5,TRBV6-1,TGTGCCAGCAGGGACAGCAATCAGCCCCAGCATTTT,CASRDSNQPQHF
-,-,TRBJ1-6,TRBV6-6,TGTGCCAGCAGTTATGAGGGTGGTAATTCACCCCTCCACTTT,CASSYEGGNSPLHF
-,-,TRBJ2-2,TRBV19,TGTGCCAGTAGTATTAGCAGGGGGAACACCGGGGAGCTGTTTTTT,CASSISRGNTGELFF
-,-,TRBJ2-7,TRBV6-5,TGTGCCAGCAGTTACGGCGGGGGCTTCTACGAGCAGTACTTC,CASSYGGGFYEQYF
-,-,TRBJ1-5,TRBV7-2,TGTGCCAGCAGCTTAAATGGGGGGTCAGGACAGCCCCAGCATTTT,CASSLNGGSGQPQHF
-,-,TRBJ2-1,TRBV15,TGTGCCACCAGCGGAGATCCCCGAGTGGATGAGCAGTTCTTC,CATSGDPRVDEQFF
-,-,TRBJ1-1,TRBV19,TGTGCCAGTTCCGGGGTCGTTGAAGCTTTCTTT,CASSGVVEAFF
-,few,TRBJ2-7,TRBV6-1,TGTGCCAGCAGTGAGGGCAGCTCCTACGAGCAGTACTTC,CASSEGSSYEQYF
-,few,TRBJ1-5,TRBV2,TGTGCCAGCAGTGACGTACAGGTCTTAGGCAATCAGCCCCAGCATTTT,CASSDVQVLGNQPQHF
-,once,TRBJ1-5,TRBV7-2,TGTGCCAGCAGCTTACAGTTCAATCAGCCCCAGCATTTT,CASSLQFNQPQHF
-,-,TRBJ2-2,TRBV2,TGTGCCAGCAGTGTACAGCCCGGGGAGCTGTTTTTT,CASSVQPGELFF
TRBD1,-,TRBJ1-2,TRBV9,TGTGCCAGCAGCGCCCCGACCCTGGACAGGGCCCATGGCTACACCTTC,CASSAPTLDRAHGYTF